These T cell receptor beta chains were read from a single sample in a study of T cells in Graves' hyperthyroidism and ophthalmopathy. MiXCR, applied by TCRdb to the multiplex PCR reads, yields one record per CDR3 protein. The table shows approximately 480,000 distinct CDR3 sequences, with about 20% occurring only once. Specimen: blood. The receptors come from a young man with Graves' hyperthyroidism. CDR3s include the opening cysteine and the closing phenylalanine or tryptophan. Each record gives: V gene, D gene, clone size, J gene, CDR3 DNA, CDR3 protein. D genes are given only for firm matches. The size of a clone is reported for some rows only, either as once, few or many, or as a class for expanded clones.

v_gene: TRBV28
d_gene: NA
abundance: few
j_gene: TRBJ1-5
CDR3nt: TGTGCCAGCAGTTTATTCGGACAGTTCCATAGCAATCAGCCCCAGCATTTT
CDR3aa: CASSLFGQFHSNQPQHF

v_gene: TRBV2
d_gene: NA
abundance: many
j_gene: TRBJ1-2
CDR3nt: TGTGCCAGCCTCGGGGCCCAAACAGGGAACTATGGCTACACCTTC
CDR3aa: CASLGAQTGNYGYTF

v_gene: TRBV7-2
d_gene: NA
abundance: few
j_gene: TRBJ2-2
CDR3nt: TGTGCCAGCAGCTTTGGCTCCCACACCGGGGAGCTGTTTTTT
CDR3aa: CASSFGSHTGELFF

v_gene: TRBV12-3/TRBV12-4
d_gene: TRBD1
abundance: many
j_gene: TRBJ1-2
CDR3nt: TGTGCCAGCAGTTGGTACAGGGGTCTTGACTATGGCTACACCTTC
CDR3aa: CASSWYRGLDYGYTF

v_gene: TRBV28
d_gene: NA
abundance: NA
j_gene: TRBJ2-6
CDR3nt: TGTGCCAGCGGAGTGAATTCTGGGGCCAACGTCCTGACTTTC
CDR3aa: CASGVNSGANVLTF

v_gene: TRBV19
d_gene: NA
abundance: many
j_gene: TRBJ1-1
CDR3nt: TGTGCCAGTAGTATATGGCCCGGGGGGGCGAACACTGAAGCTTTCTTT
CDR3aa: CASSIWPGGANTEAFF

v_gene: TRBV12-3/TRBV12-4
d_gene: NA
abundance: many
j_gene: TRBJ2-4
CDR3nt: TGTGCCAGCAGTTTTCATGGGGCGTCAAACATTCAGTACTTC
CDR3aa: CASSFHGASNIQYF

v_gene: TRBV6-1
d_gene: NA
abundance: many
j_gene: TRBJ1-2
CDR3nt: TGTGCCAGCAGTGACGAGACCGGAGCAGTCTACGGCTACACCTTC
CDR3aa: CASSDETGAVYGYTF

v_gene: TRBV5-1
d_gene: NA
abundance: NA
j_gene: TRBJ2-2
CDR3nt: TGCGCCAGCAGCCCCGAGGGGAGCTCTGATACCGGGGAGCTGTTTTTT
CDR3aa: CASSPEGSSDTGELFF

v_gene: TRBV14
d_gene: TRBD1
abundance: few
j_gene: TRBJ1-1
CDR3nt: TGTGCCAGCAGCCTGACCAGGGGGCAAGGGGCTGAAGCTTTCTTT
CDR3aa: CASSLTRGQGAEAFF

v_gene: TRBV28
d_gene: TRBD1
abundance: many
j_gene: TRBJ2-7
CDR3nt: TGTGCCAGCAGCTACCGGACAGGGCTGGGGGAGCAGTACTTC
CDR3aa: CASSYRTGLGEQYF

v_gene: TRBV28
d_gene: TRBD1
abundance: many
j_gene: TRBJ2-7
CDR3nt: TGTGCCAGCAGTTTAGGGGACAGCAAACTAGGGGAGCAGTACTTC
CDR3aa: CASSLGDSKLGEQYF

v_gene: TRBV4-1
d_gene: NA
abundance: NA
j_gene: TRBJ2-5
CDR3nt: TGCGCCAGCAGCCAAGACAGGGTTCGAGAGACCCAGTACTTC
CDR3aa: CASSQDRVRETQYF

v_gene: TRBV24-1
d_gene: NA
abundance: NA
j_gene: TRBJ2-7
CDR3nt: TGTGTCACCAGTGATTTGTTGTCAGGGAACGAGCAGTACTTC
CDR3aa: CVTSDLLSGNEQYF

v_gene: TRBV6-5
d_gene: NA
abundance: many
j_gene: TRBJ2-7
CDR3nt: TGTGCCAGCACTACAGTTACAGGGTCGTACGAGCAGTACTTC
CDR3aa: CASTTVTGSYEQYF

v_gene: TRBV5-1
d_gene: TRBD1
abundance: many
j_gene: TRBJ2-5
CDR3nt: TGCGCCAGCAGCGTTAACAGGGGGATGGAGACCCAGTACTTC
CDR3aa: CASSVNRGMETQYF

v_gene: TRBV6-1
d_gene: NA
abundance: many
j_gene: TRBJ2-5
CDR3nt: TGTGCCAGCAGTGCATGGGGGGGGCAGCTTGAAGAGACCCAGTACTTC
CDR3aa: CASSAWGGQLEETQYF

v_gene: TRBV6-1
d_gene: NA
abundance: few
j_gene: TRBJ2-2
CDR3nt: TGTGCCAGCAGTGAACTAATCGGGGACACCGGGGAGCTGTTTTTT
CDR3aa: CASSELIGDTGELFF

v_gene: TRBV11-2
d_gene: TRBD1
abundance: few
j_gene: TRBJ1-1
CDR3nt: TGTGCCAGCACCGAGGGGACAGGGGGCACTGAAGCTTTCTTT
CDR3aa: CASTEGTGGTEAFF

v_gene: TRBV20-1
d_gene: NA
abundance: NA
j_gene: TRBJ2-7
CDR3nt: TGCAGTGCTACCCCTATGGAGGGTTTCGAGCAGTACTTC
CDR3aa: CSATPMEGFEQYF

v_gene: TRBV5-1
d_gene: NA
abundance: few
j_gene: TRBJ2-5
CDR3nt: TGCGCCAGCAGCCCGATCCGGGGCTACCAAGAGACCCAGTACTTC
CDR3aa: CASSPIRGYQETQYF

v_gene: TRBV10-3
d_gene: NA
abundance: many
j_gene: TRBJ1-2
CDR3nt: TGTGCCATCAGTGGCGGGGGTCCCAACTATGGCTACACCTTC
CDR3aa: CAISGGGPNYGYTF

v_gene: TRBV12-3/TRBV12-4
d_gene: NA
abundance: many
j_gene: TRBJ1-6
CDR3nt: TGTGCCAGCAGAGCGGGGAATCTGCGTAATTCACCCCTCCACTTT
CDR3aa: CASRAGNLRNSPLHF

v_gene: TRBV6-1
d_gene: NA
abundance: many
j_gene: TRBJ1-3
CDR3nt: TGTGCCAGCAGTGAAGCATTAAGGGTGACCTCTGGAAACACCATATATTTT
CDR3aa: CASSEALRVTSGNTIYF

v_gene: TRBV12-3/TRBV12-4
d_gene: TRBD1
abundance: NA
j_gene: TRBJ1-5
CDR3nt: TGTGCCAGCACCCCGACAGGGGGGCATCAGCCCCAGCATTTT
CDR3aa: CASTPTGGHQPQHF

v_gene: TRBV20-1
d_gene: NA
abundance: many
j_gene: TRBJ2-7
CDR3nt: TGCAGTGCTAGAGTCCCCGGGACCTACGAGCAGTACTTC
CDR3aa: CSARVPGTYEQYF

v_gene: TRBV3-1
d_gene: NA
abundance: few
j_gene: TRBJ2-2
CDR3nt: TGTGCCAGCAGCCCGTACGTCGGGGAGCTGTTTTTT
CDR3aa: CASSPYVGELFF